The 27 T cell receptor beta chains given below trace back to one sample, sequenced in a study of blood T cells in healthy people across ages. Primed by a sample-barcoded 5' primer and a J-beta primer mix, a second PCR proceeded for roughly 7 to 12 cycles. TCRdb ran MiXCR on the 5' RACE reads and lists one entry per CDR3 protein. The sample lists around 1,000,000 distinct CDR3 sequences; about two fifths were seen once. The source material was blood. These receptors were taken from a man between 18 and 29 years old in good health.

The chain employs TRBV12-3 or TRBV12-4 and TRBJ2-3; 10 bases fit TRBD1. CDR3 length: 14 amino acids. The V and J ends lost 6 bases and 6 bases, in that order; junction bases with no gene match: 6. This CDR3 reads CASRGQGNWDTQYF. In nucleotides, the CDR3 is TGTGCCAGCAGGGGACAGGGGAACTGGGATACGCAGTATTTT.

The chain links TRBV3-1 to TRBJ1-2; tentative D call: TRBD1 (5 bases). This CDR3 has 16 amino acids. Trimming pared 4 bases from V and 4 bases from J, leaving 19 bases between. Germline V gives CDR1 LGHDT, CDR2 YNNKEL (reference sequence). CDR3 protein: CASSPDQEGTIYGYTF. In DNA form, the CDR3 reads TGTGCCAGCAGCCCCGATCAGGAAGGGACGATCTATGGCTACACCTTC.

The CDR3 bases are TGCGCCAGCAGCCAATCTTGGACAGGGACCGAGACCCAGTACTTC. This gives the protein CASSQSWTGTETQYF. The chain joins TRBV4-3 to TRBJ2-5; TRBD1 matches at 8 bases. J was trimmed by 5 bases and V by 2 bases; bases with no gene match: 7. This CDR3 is built from 15 residues. The germline V gene has CDR1 LGHNA and CDR2 YSLEER.

Many counts were recorded for this clonotype. This sequence joins TRBV7-9 and TRBJ1-1, with D hard to call. CDR3 size: 14 residues. Between the trimmed V and J ends, which lost 1 base and 2 bases, there was a span of 8 bases. Germline CDR1 reads SEHNR; CDR2 reads FQNEAQ (reference sequence). CDR3 nucleotides: TGTGCCAGCAGCTTAGACGGGCATAACACTGAAGCTTTCTTT. Residues: CASSLDGHNTEAFF.

The chain recombines TRBV7-9 with TRBJ1-4; D is unclear. V was pared by 2 bases and J by 7 bases, with 14 bases between. This CDR3 region has 15 residues. Germline CDR1 is SEHNR and CDR2 is FQNEAQ (reference sequence). CDR3 loop: CASSLKSWGFEKLFF. DNA of the CDR3: TGTGCCAGCAGCTTAAAGTCGTGGGGTTTTGAAAAACTGTTTTTT.

The rearrangement uses TRBV9 and TRBJ1-1; D not certain. This CDR3 has 15 amino acids. Trimming left V 3 bases short and J 4 bases short, with 16 bases between. Germline CDR1 and CDR2: SGDLS and YYNGEE. The CDR3 protein is CASSGAGVGSTEAFF. In nucleotides, the CDR3 is TGTGCCAGCAGCGGCGCGGGCGTCGGGAGCACTGAAGCTTTCTTT.

This clonotype appeared a few times. CDR3 sequence (DNA): TGCAGTGCTAGGCCTCGGGGGGGGAGATCACCCCTCCACTTT. It specifies CSARPRGGRSPLHF. J is TRBJ1-6 and V is TRBV20-1; TRBD1 might be the D (5 bases). The CDR3 consists of 14 residues. The germline gives CDR1 DFQATT, CDR2 SNEGSKA (reference sequence). V lost 3 bases, J lost 10 bases, and 16 bases lay in between.

The V call is TRBV2, the J call TRBJ2-3; 13 bases map to TRBD2. CDR1 is SNHLY, CDR2 FYNNEI, per germline. V was pared by 0 bases and J by 7 bases, with 4 bases of the junction left unmatched. The CDR3 has 16 residues. The CDR3, as DNA: TGTGCCAGCAGTGAAGCAGGGACTAGCGGGGTAAATACGCAGTATTTT. Residues: CASSEAGTSGVNTQYF. Drawing the rest from reference TRBV2 and TRBJ2-3, the complete variable domain is EPEVTQTPSHQVTQMGQEVILRCVPISNHLYFYWYRQILGQKVEFLVSFYNNEISEKSEIFDDQFSVERPDGSNFTLKIRSTKLEDSAMYFCASSEAGTSGVNTQYFGPGTRLTVL.

This clonotype appeared a few times. The chain couples TRBV27 to TRBJ1-4; D may be TRBD1 (6 bases). In germline, CDR1 is MNHEY, CDR2 SMNVEV (reference sequence). This CDR3 has 15 amino acids. V gave up 6 bases and J gave up 5 bases, with 16 bases separating them. The CDR3 nucleotides read TGTGCCAGCAGCAGTCAGGGGAGCAAAAATGAAAAACTGTTTTTT. Amino acid sequence: CASSSQGSKNEKLFF.

This clonotype was counted a single time. This rearrangement joins TRBV15 to TRBJ1-2, with D possibly being TRBD1 (5 bases). This CDR3 spans 14 amino acids. Deletions cut 0 bases from V and 5 bases from J, with 10 bases between. Per germline, CDR1 LNHNV and CDR2 YYDKDF (reference sequence). The CDR3: CATSRDGGGYGYTF. Written as DNA, the CDR3 is TGTGCCACCAGCAGAGACGGGGGAGGTTATGGCTACACCTTC.

The chain carries TRBV2 and TRBJ2-2; 8 bases align to TRBD2. J was trimmed by 0 bases and V by 11 bases; bases with no gene match: 8. This CDR3 has 15 residues. CDR1 SNHLY and CDR2 FYNNEI come from the germline V gene. The CDR3 coding sequence is TGTGCCGGTATAGCGGGGACCGCGAACACCGGGGAGCTGTTTTTT. Its protein is CAGIAGTANTGELFF.

The CDR3 nucleotides are TGTGCCAGCAGCTCAAGTGGGGTTAACTATGGCTACACCTTC. It specifies CASSSSGVNYGYTF. The V gene is TRBV7-9, the J gene TRBJ1-2; D call uncertain. Germline-derived CDR1 and CDR2 are SEHNR and FQNEAQ (reference sequence). The V gene lost 4 bases and the J gene lost 1 base, with 10 bases spanning the gap. This CDR3 region has 14 residues.

The chain employs TRBV4-1 and TRBJ2-7, with D perhaps TRBD1 (5 bases). Germline loops: CDR1 MGHRA, CDR2 YSYEKL. The CDR3 totals 15 residues. Between the trimmed V and J ends, which lost 1 base and 7 bases, there was a span of 17 bases. CDR3 coding DNA: TGCGCCAGCAGCCAAGTGCAGGGTGAGGACAATGAGCAGTACTTC. Its protein product is CASSQVQGEDNEQYF.

This clonotype was counted between two and nine times. This rearrangement joins TRBV4-3 to TRBJ2-1; unclear D gene. Germline assignment: CDR1 LGHNA and CDR2 YSLEER. The CDR3 sequence is 14 residues long. The germline V and J ends were trimmed by 4 bases and 3 bases, with 10 bases remaining between them. The CDR3 nucleotides read TGCGCCAGCAGCCGAGAATCCTACTACAATGAGCAGTTCTTC. It translates to CASSRESYYNEQFF.

The V gene is TRBV4-1, the J gene TRBJ2-7, with 7 bases fitting TRBD1. The germline gives CDR1 MGHRA, CDR2 YSYEKL. There are 17 residues in the CDR3. Trimming at V came to 0 bases and at J to 2 bases, leaving 10 bases not matched to a gene. In DNA form, the CDR3 reads TGCGCCAGCAGCCAAGACTTGACAGGGCTGGGAACCTACGAGCAGTACTTC. Its protein is CASSQDLTGLGTYEQYF.

The chain couples TRBV11-2 to TRBJ1-4; weak D call: TRBD1 (6 bases). Germline lookup yields CDR1 SGHAT and CDR2 FQNNGV. V was trimmed by 6 bases and J by 0 bases, leaving 14 bases between them. The CDR3 is 16 amino acids. The CDR3 loop reads CASRVGQTATNEKLFF. CDR3 nucleotides: TGTGCCAGCAGGGTGGGACAAACAGCAACTAATGAAAAACTGTTTTTT.

This chain links TRBV28 with TRBJ2-3, with D possibly matching TRBD1 (6 bases). The CDR3 runs to 15 residues. Germline V gives CDR1 MDHEN, CDR2 SYDVKM. Trimming cost V 7 bases and J 2 bases, with 16 bases left between them. CDR3 loop: CASTPMDRYTDTQYF. The CDR3 bases are TGTGCCAGCACTCCCATGGACAGATACACAGATACGCAGTATTTT.

Only a few counts were recorded for this clonotype. The chain has TRBV11-1 and TRBJ2-5; the D gene is possibly TRBD1 (5 bases). The CDR3 has 14 amino acids. Germline CDR1 SGHAT, CDR2 FQDESV (reference sequence). V lost 4 bases, J lost 2 bases, and 11 bases lay in between. The CDR3 loop is CASSYQGSQETQYF. The CDR3, as DNA: TGTGCCAGCAGCTACCAGGGTTCTCAAGAGACCCAGTACTTC.

The V call is TRBV19, the J call TRBJ2-1, with 9 bases that match TRBD1. V was clipped by 5 bases and J by 4 bases; unmatched bases: 6. The CDR3 contains 15 residues. The germline V gene encodes CDR1 LNHDA and CDR2 SQIVND (reference sequence). CDR3 amino acids: CASSPLGTGYNEQFF. The CDR3 DNA sequence: TGTGCCAGTAGTCCTTTGGGGACAGGGTACAATGAGCAGTTCTTC. The variable domain in full, with the rest retrieved from reference TRBV19 and TRBJ2-1, is DGGITQSPKYLFRKEGQNVTLSCEQNLNHDAMYWYRQDPGQGLRLIYYSQIVNDFQKGDIAEGYSVSREKKESFPLTVTSAQKNPTAFYLCASSPLGTGYNEQFFGPGTRLTVL.

The chain carries TRBV11-2 and TRBJ1-1, with D tentatively TRBD1 (6 bases). V dropped 0 bases and J dropped 4 bases, with 18 bases sitting between them. The CDR3 length is 17 residues. Germline V gene lookup returns CDR1 SGHAT and CDR2 FQNNGV. The CDR3 sequence is CASSLDAKAGAPTEAFF. CDR3 nucleotide sequence: TGTGCCAGCAGCTTAGATGCGAAGGCAGGGGCCCCCACTGAAGCTTTCTTT.

This clonotype occurred many times. J is TRBJ2-3 and V is TRBV27; D gene unclear. Germline V gene data show CDR1 as MNHEY and CDR2 as SMNVEV (reference sequence). This CDR3 region has 14 residues. Trimming cost V 3 bases and J 0 bases, with 7 bases left between them. The CDR3: CASSFRSSTDTQYF. The CDR3 DNA is TGTGCCAGCAGTTTTCGGTCTAGCACAGATACGCAGTATTTT.

The chain carries TRBV6-2 or TRBV6-3 and TRBJ2-7; tentative D call: TRBD1 (6 bases). V was clipped by 6 bases and J by 5 bases, with 17 bases between them. Germline V gene data show CDR1 as MNHEY and CDR2 as SVGEGT. The CDR3 contains 14 residues. CDR3 DNA sequence: TGTGCCAGCAGGAGAACAGGGTTCGTAAACGAGCAGTACTTC. It yields the protein CASRRTGFVNEQYF.

The sample holds a few counts of this clonotype. V usage is TRBV20-1 and J usage is TRBJ1-2; 11 bases agree with TRBD1. Per the germline V gene, CDR1 is DFQATT and CDR2 is SNEGSKA (reference sequence). This CDR3 is built from 12 residues. CDR3 region: CITDRGPSGYTF. DNA of the CDR3: TGCATTACGGACAGGGGGCCGAGCGGCTACACCTTC.

The chain employs TRBV20-1 and TRBJ2-1; D is unclear. This CDR3 has 14 amino acids. The germline V gene encodes CDR1 DFQATT and CDR2 SNEGSKA (reference sequence). V shed 3 bases and J shed 2 bases, with 11 bases lying between them. CDR3 sequence: CSASRGAPYNEQFF. CDR3 nucleotides: TGCAGTGCTAGTAGAGGCGCGCCCTACAATGAGCAGTTCTTC.

A few counts support this clonotype. This chain uses TRBV7-8 with TRBJ1-2; D possibly corresponds to TRBD1 (5 bases). V lost 5 bases and J lost 8, with 21 bases in between. CDR1 and CDR2 from the germline V gene are SGHVS and FQNEAQ. This CDR3 comprises 15 residues. The CDR3, as DNA: TGTGCCAGCAGCACCGGGACTAACCGACTCTCCGGCTACACCTTC. Protein product: CASSTGTNRLSGYTF.

CDR3 bases: TGCAGCGCAGACAGTAGCGGAAAACTGTTTTTT. Its translation: CSADSSGKLFF. The V and J genes are TRBV29-1 and TRBJ1-4, with a tentative D call TRBD1 (5 bases). Germline loops: CDR1 SQVTM, CDR2 ANQGSEA. The CDR3 has 11 residues. V lost 7 bases and J lost 10, with 13 bases in between.

This clonotype was observed a handful of times. The V call is TRBV11-2, the J call TRBJ2-3; D remains unclear. The ends were cut back, 2 bases at V and 5 bases at J, with 23 bases in the middle. The germline V gene has CDR1 SGHAT and CDR2 FQNNGV. The CDR3 sequence is 18 residues long. Here the CDR3 reads CASSLTQTWALTGDTQYF. CDR3 nucleotide sequence: TGTGCCAGCAGCTTAACTCAAACCTGGGCACTTACGGGAGATACGCAGTATTTT.